This T cell receptor (beta chain) was sequenced for a study of neurological immune-mediated disorders. As healthy controls, volunteers from a blood bank in Maryland, USA, were used. Preparation of the unsorted libraries drew on 2 million PBMCs stored at -80 C. A word on this clonotype: Its target is not known. Since a much larger clone is just one base distant, this may be a read error.

Germline CDR1 and CDR2: SGHRS and YFSETQ. The CDR3 covers 14 residues. 5'RACE generated cDNA with 10-nucleotide random UMIs. TCRdb fed the 5' RACE reads into MiXCR, producing one record per CDR3 protein. The repertoire consists of 84,000 or so distinct CDR3 sequences, with 9% to 12% occurring once and the leading ten covering under 2%. Study results and limitations: Patients with HTLV-1-associated myelopathy showed the most TCR clonal expansion. Those with multiple sclerosis showed the least, falling below healthy controls.

The gene calls are TRBV5-1 and TRBJ1-2; TRBD1 agrees at 7 bases. This clonotype was obtained from a man aged 40-55 years in good health. The sample consisted of PBMCs. In DNA, the CDR3 is TGCGCCAGCAGCTTGGTGGGACAGCCCTATAGCTACACCTTC. This translates into CASSLVGQPYSYTF.